A single sample gave rise to the 10 T cell receptor beta chains below, sequenced in a study of regulatory T cells in long-lasting Graves disease. Combining iRepertoire HTBI primers with Arm-PCR of CDR3 regions, the authors built TCR beta libraries. TCRdb analysed the multiplex PCR reads with MiXCR anew, one entry per CDR3 protein. The top ten clones hold over 15% of a sample with 410,000 or so distinct CDR3 sequences, more than 13% of them seen once. As to time point: newly diagnosed GD, antithyroid drugs for less than 3 months. PBMCs were the source of the RNA used for TCR sequencing. The sample also formed part of further work on T cells in Graves' hyperthyroidism and ophthalmopathy.

Sequenced material: peripheral blood mononuclear cells (PBMCs), taken at new diagnosis, from a patient treated with antithyroid drugs. The receptors originated from a woman in her thirties with Graves disease.

The chain uses TRBV2 and TRBJ2-3; TRBD2 aligns across 9 bases. The ends lost 6 bases at V and 1 base at J; junction bases unmatched: 8. The CDR3 spans 16 residues. The germline CDR1 and CDR2 sequences are SNHLY and FYNNEI. The CDR3 spells CASRFLAGWGTDTQYF. The CDR3, as DNA: TGTGCCAGCAGATTTCTAGCGGGGTGGGGCACAGATACGCAGTATTTT.

Many counts were recorded for this clonotype. The V gene is TRBV18, the J gene TRBJ2-3, with D perhaps given as TRBD1 or TRBD2 (5 bases each). V dropped 10 bases and J dropped 2 bases, with 19 bases sitting between them. Germline-derived CDR1 and CDR2 are KGHSH and LQKENI. There are 15 residues in the CDR3. This chain's CDR3 is CATLSGLKDTDTQYF. CDR3 coding DNA: TGTGCCACCCTCTCGGGGCTAAAGGACACAGATACGCAGTATTTT.

This clonotype came up many times. This rearrangement joins TRBV5-1 to TRBJ1-6; unclear D gene. This CDR3 has 15 residues. From germline, CDR1 is SGHRS and CDR2 YFSETQ. V shed 1 base and J shed 7 bases, with 12 bases lying between them. CDR3 DNA: TGCGCCAGCAGCTTGAATGGGCAGTCCAATTCACCCCTCCACTTT. Translation: CASSLNGQSNSPLHF.

This clonotype showed up many times. The genes are TRBV2 and TRBJ1-2; D gene ambiguous. V was trimmed by 5 bases and J by 8 bases, leaving 15 bases between them. The germline CDR1 and CDR2 sequences are SNHLY and FYNNEI. The CDR3 loop spans 13 amino acids. CDR3 DNA: TGTGCCAGCAGTTCGACGTCTGGGGAGGGCTACACCTTC. Amino acid sequence: CASSSTSGEGYTF.

This clonotype was seen at least ten times. The chain is built from TRBV2 and TRBJ2-1; D may be TRBD2 (6 bases). V gave up 11 bases and J gave up 2 bases, with 16 bases separating them. Germline V CDR1 and CDR2: SNHLY, FYNNEI. The CDR3 extends over 14 amino acids. CDR3 nucleotides: TGTGCCGGATCCGCGGGACTGGCCTACAATGAGCAGTTCTTC. Residues: CAGSAGLAYNEQFF.

This clonotype was counted between two and nine times. CDR3 region: CASSLMDSYNSPLHF. The CDR3 DNA reads TGTGCCAGCAGCTTAATGGACAGCTATAATTCACCCCTCCACTTT. The J gene is TRBJ1-6, the V gene TRBV7-9; TRBD1 might be the D (6 bases). The V end lost 2 bases, the J end lost 3 bases, and 8 bases lay between the germline ends. CDR3 length: 15 amino acids. The germline V gene has CDR1 SEHNR and CDR2 FQNEAQ (reference sequence). The complete variable domain, with remaining parts taken from reference TRBV7-9 and TRBJ1-6, reads DTGVSQNPRHKITKRGQNVTFRCDPISEHNRLYWYRQTLGQGPEFLTYFQNEAQLEKSRLLSDRFSAERPKGSFSTLEIQRTEQGDSAMYLCASSLMDSYNSPLHFGNGTRLTVT.

This clonotype appeared a few times. The rearrangement links TRBV5-6 to TRBJ2-7; a weak D match, TRBD2 (7 bases). The CDR3 has 17 residues. V lost 4 bases to trimming and J lost 2 bases, with 22 bases between them. The germline V gene has CDR1 SGHDT and CDR2 YYEEEE. CDR3 nucleotides: TGTGCCAGCAGCGGGCCCCTGGAAGGGGGAGGGACCTACGAGCAGTACTTC. Amino acids: CASSGPLEGGGTYEQYF.

This chain links TRBV24-1 with TRBJ2-5; 8 bases align to TRBD1. Germline-derived CDR1 and CDR2 are KGHDR and SFDVKD. V shed 9 bases and J 2 bases; nucleotides not matched to a gene: 13. This CDR3 has 16 amino acids. CDR3 DNA: TGTGCCACCGGGGGGACCGGGACAGGTAAACAAGAGACCCAGTACTTC. It encodes CATGGTGTGKQETQYF.

The sample holds a few counts of this clonotype. DNA for the CDR3: TGCAGCGTCAGGGGCAGACGCGATCCGGTCGATACGCAGTATTTT. Protein sequence: CSVRGRRDPVDTQYF. The V and J genes are TRBV29-1 and TRBJ2-3; tentative D call: TRBD1 (6 bases). The CDR3 spans 15 residues. V was shortened by 6 bases and J by 6 bases, with 22 bases between the two germline ends. CDR1 and CDR2 (germline): SQVTM, ANQGSEA.

At least ten counts were recorded for this clonotype. V and J are TRBV30 and TRBJ2-1; 7 nucleotides line up with TRBD1. The germline V gene has CDR1 GTSNPN and CDR2 SVGIG (reference sequence). Unmatched junction bases numbered 5, after V lost 8 bases and J lost 4 bases. CDR3 length equals 12 residues. The CDR3 region has the DNA TGTGCCACATCACAGGGGTACAATGAGCAGTTCTTC. This translates into CATSQGYNEQFF.